Each of the 6 T cell receptor beta chains below was sequenced from the same sample in a study of lymphopenia after photon versus proton radiotherapy. The protocol was immunoSEQ multiplex PCR, while the TCRdb copy is restricted to in-frame clones and leaves out a portion. This sample carries fewer than 25,000 clones, around four fifths of them seen once, and the ten largest clones take roughly a quarter. The sample here was peripheral blood, taken from a patient treated with photon-based radiotherapy. The receptor source for this set is a man between 35 and 55 years old with gastric cancer.

The rearrangement joins TRBV2 to TRBJ2-7; D is unclear. V lost 3 bases, J lost 2 bases, and 5 bases lay in between. Germline V gives CDR1 SNHLY, CDR2 FYNNEI. This CDR3 region has 12 residues. The CDR3 coding sequence is TGTGCCAGCAGTGACAGCCCCTACGAGCAGTACTTC. Translation gives CASSDSPYEQYF.

V and J are TRBV6-6 and TRBJ1-1, with unresolved D. V lost 7 bases and J lost 7, with 13 bases in between. The CDR3 extends over 12 amino acids. Per germline, CDR1 MNHNY and CDR2 SVGAGI (reference sequence). CDR3 DNA sequence: TGTGCCAGCACCTTCATGGCAGGTGAAGCTTTCTTT. Translated: CASTFMAGEAFF.

The chain employs TRBV7-9 and TRBJ1-2, with TRBD1 matching 7 bases. The CDR3 is 15 residues long. The germline gives CDR1 SEHNR, CDR2 FQNEAQ (reference sequence). J lost 7 bases, V lost 4 bases, and 12 bases had no gene match. The CDR3, as DNA: TGTGCCAGCAGCTCGTCCAAACGGACAGGTAGTGGCTACACCTTC. This encodes CASSSSKRTGSGYTF.

The chain carries TRBV9 and TRBJ1-4; no firm D call. The CDR3 has 13 amino acids. Per the germline V gene, CDR1 is SGDLS and CDR2 is YYNGEE. The germline V and J ends were trimmed by 4 bases and 8 bases, with 12 bases remaining between them. CDR3 region: CASSPGSREKLFF. The CDR3 DNA is TGTGCCAGCAGCCCCGGGTCAAGAGAAAAACTGTTTTTT.

The V and J genes are TRBV19 and TRBJ2-5, with a possible D match to TRBD1 (6 bases). CDR3 length: 12 residues. The V and J ends lost 10 bases and 5 bases respectively, with 14 bases between them. The V gene's germline CDR1 is LNHDA and CDR2 SQIVND (reference sequence). The CDR3 DNA is TGTGCCACCAGACAGGCTGGTGAGACCCAGTACTTC. It yields the protein CATRQAGETQYF.

V is TRBV5-1 and J is TRBJ2-1; D is perhaps TRBD1 (6 bases). Germline assignment: CDR1 SGHRS and CDR2 YFSETQ. The V end was cut by 0 bases, the J end by 5 bases, with 15 bases between. The CDR3 length is 16 residues. The CDR3 here is CASSLATGLGNNEQFF. The CDR3 nucleotides are TGCGCCAGCAGCTTGGCCACAGGGTTGGGAAACAATGAGCAGTTCTTC.